These 23 T cell receptor beta chains share one sample of origin, sequenced in a study of T cells in Graves' hyperthyroidism and ophthalmopathy. The investigators amplified TCR beta CDR3 regions from RNA transcripts. The HTBI primer set served for first-round RT-PCR of the TCR CDR3. Each CDR3 protein gets one entry after TCRdb re-called the multiplex PCR reads with MiXCR. The sample has hundreds of thousands of distinct CDR3 sequences; 15% to 20% are singletons. Sequenced input: blood. The receptors here all came from an older woman with Graves' ophthalmopathy.

The table lists this clonotype with many counts. V is TRBV29-1 and J is TRBJ1-3; D is ambiguous. The CDR3 is made up of 15 amino acids. The V end lost 4 bases, the J end lost 0 bases, and 13 bases lay between the germline ends. Germline V gene data show CDR1 as SQVTM and CDR2 as ANQGSEA. The CDR3 is CSVAFGPSSGNTIYF. The CDR3 DNA reads as TGCAGCGTTGCGTTCGGCCCGAGCTCTGGAAACACCATATATTTT.

This clonotype was observed at least ten times. The chain combines TRBV11-2 with TRBJ2-7, with TRBD1 identical over 7 bases. The CDR3 loop spans 14 amino acids. Germline V gives CDR1 SGHAT, CDR2 FQNNGV. J gave up 1 base and V 6 bases, and 6 bases lay outside the gene matches. The CDR3: CASRTWDSSYEQYF. The CDR3 DNA sequence: TGTGCCAGCAGGACTTGGGACAGTTCCTACGAGCAGTACTTC.

This clonotype has just a few counts. The genes are TRBV24-1 and TRBJ2-2; TRBD1 matches 10 bases. CDR1 is KGHDR, CDR2 SFDVKD, per germline. CDR3 length equals 18 residues. The J segment lost 3 bases and the V segment lost 9 bases, leaving 15 bases of the junction unmatched. For the CDR3, the DNA is TGTGCCACCGCAGAAATAAGAGCCGGGACAGGGGACACCGGGGAGCTGTTTTTT. Protein sequence: CATAEIRAGTGDTGELFF.

The table lists this clonotype with a few counts. The V gene is TRBV12-3 or TRBV12-4, the J gene TRBJ2-3; 8 bases are a match to TRBD2. This CDR3 contains 15 residues. The V segment lost 3 bases and the J segment 2 bases; nucleotides outside the gene matches: 4. DNA of the CDR3: TGTGCCAGCAGTTTTAGGCGGGGGGTCACAGATACGCAGTATTTT. It is translated as CASSFRRGVTDTQYF.

This clonotype was seen more than once but under ten times. CDR3 sequence (DNA): TGCGCCAGCAGCTCGGCGGGACAGAGTCAAGAGACCCAGTACTTC. Translating gives CASSSAGQSQETQYF. The chain carries TRBV5-1 and TRBJ2-5; tentatively, D is TRBD1 (7 bases). Germline V lookup: CDR1 SGHRS, CDR2 YFSETQ. This CDR3 has 15 amino acids. Trimming took off 3 bases at V and 2 bases at J, with 14 bases between the two ends.

In its sample, this clonotype was seen many times. V and J are TRBV7-2 and TRBJ1-2, with D tentatively TRBD1 (5 bases). The length of the CDR3 is 14 residues. Germline CDR1 SGHTA, CDR2 FQGNSA. Trimming took 0 bases from V and 4 from J, leaving 9 bases between them. The CDR3 DNA reads as TGTGCCAGCAGCTTAGCGCCCAGGGTCTATGGCTACACCTTC. Its protein product is CASSLAPRVYGYTF.

This clonotype was found once. This may be a read error: a much more frequent sequence differs by one nucleotide. The chain is built from TRBV20-1 and TRBJ2-7, with D possibly matching TRBD1 (5 bases). Germline V CDR1 and CDR2: DFQATT, SNEGSKA (reference sequence). V was pared by 6 bases and J by 7 bases, with 16 bases between. This CDR3 contains 12 residues. The CDR3 DNA reads TGCAGTGCCACAGGCGCATACAATGAGCAGTACTTC. Translating it yields CSATGAYNEQYF.

The rearrangement links TRBV5-5 to TRBJ2-2; D call uncertain. V was cut by 0 bases and J by 1 base, with 7 bases left in between. The CDR3 extends over 15 amino acids. Germline V gives CDR1 SGHKS, CDR2 YYEKEE (reference sequence). This CDR3 is CASSLDLVNTGELFF. The CDR3 nucleotides read TGTGCCAGCAGCTTGGACCTAGTGAACACCGGGGAGCTGTTTTTT. Based on the CDR3 plus reference TRBV5-5 and TRBJ2-2, the full variable domain is DAGVTQSPTHLIKTRGQQVTLRCSPISGHKSVSWYQQVLGQGPQFIFQYYEKEERGRGNFPDRFSARQFPNYSSELNVNALLLGDSALYLCASSLDLVNTGELFFGEGSRLTVL.

This clonotype was observed a few times. The chain joins TRBV25-1 to TRBJ1-2; D is unclear. The CDR3 has 11 amino acids. CDR1 is MGHDK and CDR2 is SYGVNS in the germline V gene. V was pared by 10 bases and J by 9 bases, with 15 bases between. CDR3 nucleotides: TGTGCCACGTCGGACGGGCCCCGCTACACCTTC. It is translated as CATSDGPRYTF.

In its sample, this clonotype was seen a few times. The rearrangement joins TRBV29-1 to TRBJ2-3; 9 bases fit TRBD1. J was trimmed by 5 bases and V by 6 bases; bases with no gene match: 9. The CDR3 runs 14 residues. In germline, CDR1 is SQVTM, CDR2 ANQGSEA. CDR3 bases: TGCAGCGTACAACAGGGGGCGCCTGGAGATACGCAGTATTTT. Amino acids: CSVQQGAPGDTQYF.

This clonotype has a count of ten or more. The V and J genes are TRBV7-2 and TRBJ1-1, with no clear D. CDR3 size: 13 residues. The V end was cut by 5 bases, the J end by 3 bases, with 10 bases between. The germline V gene encodes CDR1 SGHTA and CDR2 FQGNSA. The CDR3 region is CASSLQQDTEAFF. In DNA, the CDR3 is TGTGCCAGCAGCCTACAGCAAGACACTGAAGCTTTCTTT.

Note on this clonotype: A read error may be the cause here, since a much bigger clone is one base away. The genes are TRBV7-8 and TRBJ1-1; unclear D gene. The ends were cut back, 1 base at V and 1 base at J, with 4 bases in the middle. CDR3 size: 13 residues. Germline V gives CDR1 SGHVS, CDR2 FQNEAQ. CDR3 sequence: CASSLGWNTEAFF. CDR3 DNA: TGTGCCAGCAGCTTAGGTTGGAACACTGAAGCTTTCTTT. The full variable domain, in which reference TRBV7-8 and TRBJ1-1 provide the parts outside the CDR3, is GAGVSQSPRYKVAKRGQDVALRCDPISGHVSLFWYQQALGQGPEFLTYFQNEAQLDKSGLPSDRFFAERPEGSVSTLKIQRTQQEDSAVYLCASSLGWNTEAFFGQGTRLTVV.

This clonotype was detected many times. V gene TRBV11-3 combines with J gene TRBJ2-3; weak D call: TRBD1 (5 bases). The CDR3 loop spans 12 amino acids. V was trimmed by 3 bases and J by 8 bases, leaving 9 bases between them. CDR1 SGHNT and CDR2 YENEEA come from the germline V gene. The CDR3 loop reads CASSFSQGTQYF. The CDR3 nucleotides are TGTGCCAGCAGCTTTTCTCAGGGTACGCAGTATTTT.

In its sample, this clonotype was seen a few times. The V gene is TRBV20-1, the J gene TRBJ2-7; 8 bases map to TRBD1. V lost 4 bases, J lost 5 bases, and 7 bases stayed unmatched. The CDR3 has 13 amino acids. Germline loops: CDR1 DFQATT, CDR2 SNEGSKA (reference sequence). CDR3 amino acids: CSATTGAGDEQYF. Written as DNA, the CDR3 is TGCAGTGCTACGACAGGGGCGGGCGACGAGCAGTACTTC.

V is TRBV27 and J is TRBJ1-1; D unclear. Germline values: CDR1 MNHEY, CDR2 SMNVEV (reference sequence). With 3 bases removed from V and 6 bases from J, the gap between germline ends came to 14 bases. CDR3 size: 14 residues. CDR3 DNA sequence: TGTGCCAGCAGTTTCATCCGGGGTGGAGCTGAAGCTTTCTTT. Its protein is CASSFIRGGAEAFF.

This chain connects TRBV10-3 to TRBJ2-5, with TRBD1 as a possible D gene (6 bases). This CDR3 spans 13 amino acids. The V end lost 9 bases, the J end lost 5 bases, and 16 bases lay between the germline ends. Germline CDR1 and CDR2: ENHRY and SYGVKD. The CDR3 sequence is CAIGTNPRETQYF. CDR3 sequence (DNA): TGTGCCATAGGGACAAACCCCCGGGAGACCCAGTACTTC.

This clonotype was detected many times. This chain joins TRBV28 and TRBJ1-5, with 8 nucleotides matching TRBD1. J gave up 0 bases and V 3 bases, and 4 bases lay outside the gene matches. Per the germline V gene, CDR1 is MDHEN and CDR2 is SYDVKM. There are 16 residues in the CDR3. The CDR3, as DNA: TGTGCCAGCAGTTTTGGGACAGGATATAGCAATCAGCCCCAGCATTTT. Its protein is CASSFGTGYSNQPQHF.

This chain uses TRBV27 with TRBJ2-2, with D perhaps matching TRBD1 (5 bases). Trimming cost V 3 bases and J 5 bases, with 7 bases left between them. The CDR3 has 13 residues. Germline V lookup: CDR1 MNHEY, CDR2 SMNVEV (reference sequence). The CDR3 loop reads CASSFPGTGELFF. CDR3 nucleotides: TGTGCCAGCAGTTTCCCAGGGACCGGGGAGCTGTTTTTT.

Ten or more counts support this clonotype. The CDR3 DNA follows: TGCAGTGCTAGAGACGAACTTCGTCAGCCCCAGCATTTT. Its protein product is CSARDELRQPQHF. This chain joins TRBV20-1 and TRBJ1-5; D ambiguous. The CDR3 is 13 amino acids. The germline gives CDR1 DFQATT, CDR2 SNEGSKA (reference sequence). V was trimmed by 0 bases and J by 6 bases, leaving 9 bases between them.

About this clonotype: A read error may explain this, as a much larger clone is one base away. This chain connects TRBV7-9 to TRBJ2-7; 8 nucleotides align to TRBD1. The V segment lost 5 bases and the J segment 3 bases; nucleotides outside the gene matches: 0. Germline-derived CDR1 and CDR2 are SEHNR and FQNEAQ (reference sequence). The CDR3 contains 12 residues. For the CDR3, the DNA is TGTGCCAGCAGCACAGGGGGCTACGAGCAGTACTTC. Amino acids: CASSTGGYEQYF.

Turning to this clonotype: A much larger clone is a single base away; this may be a read error. The chain links TRBV28 to TRBJ2-1; perhaps TRBD2 as D (5 bases). Germline CDR1 MDHEN, CDR2 SYDVKM. V lost 2 bases, J lost 4 bases, and 9 bases lay in between. The length of the CDR3 is 14 residues. CDR3 sequence reads: CASSLSGRYNEQFF. CDR3 DNA sequence: TGTGCCAGCAGTTTAAGTGGGAGATACAATGAGCAGTTCTTC. Combining the CDR3 with reference TRBV28 and TRBJ2-1 gives the whole variable domain DVKVTQSSRYLVKRTGEKVFLECVQDMDHENMFWYRQDPGLGLRLIYFSYDVKMKEKGDIPEGYSVSREKKERFSLILESASTNQTSMYLCASSLSGRYNEQFFGPGTRLTVL.

This clonotype was detected a few times. The V gene is TRBV24-1, the J gene TRBJ1-5; 8 positions agree with TRBD1. This CDR3 has 15 amino acids. Losses at the gene ends were 4 bases for V and 5 bases for J; bases not matched to a gene: 6. Germline CDR1 reads KGHDR; CDR2 reads SFDVKD. The CDR3 nucleotides are TGTGCCACCAGTGACTCAGGACAGGGATATCAGCCCCAGCATTTT. Residues: CATSDSGQGYQPQHF.

This clonotype occurred many times. The chain combines TRBV14 with TRBJ1-2, with 8 bases matching TRBD1. The junction had 8 bases not matched to a gene; V was cut back by 4 bases and J by 4 bases. Germline CDR1 reads SGHDN; CDR2 reads FVKESK. This CDR3 comprises 15 residues. CDR3 DNA sequence: TGTGCCAGCAGCCGACAGGGGTCCTTTGCCTATGGCTACACCTTC. It encodes CASSRQGSFAYGYTF.